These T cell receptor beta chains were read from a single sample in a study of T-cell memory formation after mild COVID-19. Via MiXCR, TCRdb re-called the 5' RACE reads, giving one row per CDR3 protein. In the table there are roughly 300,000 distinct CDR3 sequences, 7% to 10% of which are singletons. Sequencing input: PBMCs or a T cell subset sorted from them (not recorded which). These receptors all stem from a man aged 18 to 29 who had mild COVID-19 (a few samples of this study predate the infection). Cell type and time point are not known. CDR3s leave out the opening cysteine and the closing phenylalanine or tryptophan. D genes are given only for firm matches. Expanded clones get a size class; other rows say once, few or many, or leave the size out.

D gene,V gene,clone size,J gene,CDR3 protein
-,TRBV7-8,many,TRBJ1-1,ASSVETGYSTEAF
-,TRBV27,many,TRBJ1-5,ASSFDRTLGQPQH
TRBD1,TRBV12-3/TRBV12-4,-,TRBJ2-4,ASRLQGDKNIQY
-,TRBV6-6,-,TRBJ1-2,ASTPERAGYT
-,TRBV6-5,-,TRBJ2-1,ASSYTSGAPYNEQF
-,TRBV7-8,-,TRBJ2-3,ASTLGGGSTDTQY
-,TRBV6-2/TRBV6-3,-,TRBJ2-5,ASWASPQETQY
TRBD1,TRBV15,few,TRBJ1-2,ATSRDRDRYYGYT
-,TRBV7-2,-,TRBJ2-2,ASSLEVTNTGELF
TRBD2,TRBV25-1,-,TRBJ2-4,ASSESTSGGYSPLAKNIQY
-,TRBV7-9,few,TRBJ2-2,ASSLSPGQGLFPKPHTGELF
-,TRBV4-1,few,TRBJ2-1,ASSQDHPGAAYNEQF
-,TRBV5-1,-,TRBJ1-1,ASSLAKRTDAF
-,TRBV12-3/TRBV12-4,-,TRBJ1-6,ASSKTGTGNSPLH
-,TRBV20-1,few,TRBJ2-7,SASWDGRQY
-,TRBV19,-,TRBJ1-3,ASTDFLGATIY
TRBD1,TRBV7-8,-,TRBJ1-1,ASSSKTGKGEAF
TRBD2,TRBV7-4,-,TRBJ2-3,ASSLELLAGSTDTQY
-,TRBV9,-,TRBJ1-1,ASSVGRVLNTEAF
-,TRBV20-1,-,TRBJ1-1,SAQDSRNTEAF
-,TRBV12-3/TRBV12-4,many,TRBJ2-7,ASSLTFRGDEQY
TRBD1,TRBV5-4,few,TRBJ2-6,ASSLANRGAGANVLT
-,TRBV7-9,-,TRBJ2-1,ASSLGGQLYHNEQF
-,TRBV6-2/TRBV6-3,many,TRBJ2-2,ASNFNWNTGELF
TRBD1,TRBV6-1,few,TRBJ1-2,ASSVSGTDDYT
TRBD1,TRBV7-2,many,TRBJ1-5,ASSSDGTGLQGH